These 21 T cell receptor beta chains share one sample of origin, sequenced in a study of OX40 agonist ivuxolimab in advanced cancers. Some clones are missing from TCRdb's copy, which holds only in-frame ones; the method was immunoSEQ multiplex PCR. This sample has around 100,000 clones, with around 89% found just once. Sequencing was performed on CD4+ or CD8+ T cells sorted from blood, taken in a trial of the OX40 agonist ivuxolimab. Source of these receptors: an adult with an advanced solid tumor such as melanoma, head and neck, liver or kidney cancer.

This clone was observed a few times. The rearrangement uses TRBV5-1 and TRBJ2-7; 10 positions agree with TRBD2. Germline V gene data show CDR1 as SGHRS and CDR2 as YFSETQ. This CDR3 comprises 18 residues. Trimming took 1 base from V and 0 from J; bases not matched to a gene: 10. CDR3 sequence (DNA): TGCGCCAGCAGCTTGTTTTTTAGCGGGGGGCGAAGCTCCTACGAGCAGTACTTC. Its protein is CASSLFFSGGRSSYEQYF.

The chain combines TRBV5-1 with TRBJ2-3; no definite D call. Germline CDR1 and CDR2: SGHRS and YFSETQ. V was clipped by 4 bases and J by 10 bases, with 10 bases between them. The CDR3 has 11 amino acids. The CDR3: CASSDSGAQYF. The CDR3 bases are TGCGCCAGCAGCGACTCTGGCGCGCAGTATTTT.

This clone was seen a single time. The chain couples TRBV10-2 to TRBJ2-5; unclear D gene. Germline loops: CDR1 WSHSY, CDR2 SAAADI. The CDR3 runs 14 residues. V was pared by 0 bases and J by 1 base, with 6 bases between. The CDR3 loop reads CASSESLLQETQYF. The CDR3 DNA is TGCGCCAGCAGTGAGTCGCTGCTCCAAGAGACCCAGTACTTC.

V and J are TRBV7-9 and TRBJ1-2, with D possibly matching TRBD1 (5 bases). The CDR3 totals 16 residues. The V end was cut by 7 bases, the J end by 2 bases, with 20 bases between. Germline V gene lookup returns CDR1 SEHNR and CDR2 FQNEAQ (reference sequence). The CDR3 loop is CASTQSGASLNYGYTF. The CDR3 DNA follows: TGTGCCAGCACTCAAAGCGGGGCGTCCCTCAACTATGGCTACACCTTC.

This chain uses TRBV30 with TRBJ2-5, with D possibly TRBD2 on 6 matching bases. The length of the CDR3 is 13 residues. Trimming left V 2 bases short and J 2 bases short, with 9 bases between. In germline, CDR1 is GTSNPN, CDR2 SVGIG (reference sequence). The DNA of the CDR3 is TGTGCCTGGAGTCTCGCGGGACAAGAGACCCAGTACTTC. Residues: CAWSLAGQETQYF.

This chain connects TRBV19 to TRBJ2-7; D possibly matches TRBD1 or TRBD2 (5 bases each). Trimming pared 3 bases from V and 1 base from J, leaving 16 bases between. The CDR3 covers 16 residues. Germline-derived CDR1 and CDR2 are LNHDA and SQIVND (reference sequence). The CDR3 DNA follows: TGTGCCAGTAGTATTCTCCCGGGGCCACTATCCTACGAGCAGTACTTC. Its protein product is CASSILPGPLSYEQYF.

The rearrangement joins TRBV5-6 to TRBJ1-1, with no clear D. CDR3 size: 13 residues. The germline CDR1 and CDR2 sequences are SGHDT and YYEEEE. V dropped 3 bases and J dropped 7 bases, with 13 bases sitting between them. The DNA of the CDR3 is TGTGCCAGCAGCTATCGGCACTCCGGTGAAGCTTTCTTT. It translates to CASSYRHSGEAFF.

CDR3 in DNA: TGTGCCAGCAGCAAATTCTCGAGTGAAATGAACACTGAAGCTTTCTTT. Protein: CASSKFSSEMNTEAFF. The V gene is TRBV21-1, the J gene TRBJ1-1. TRBV21-1 is assigned pseudogene status. The CDR3 has 16 residues.

The gene calls are TRBV18 and TRBJ2-7; TRBD1 agrees at 11 bases. The CDR3 runs 15 residues. The germline CDR1 and CDR2 sequences are KGHSH and LQKENI. V was clipped by 6 bases and J by 2 bases; unmatched bases: 6. The CDR3 sequence: CASSRTGGVAYEQYF. Written as DNA, the CDR3 is TGTGCCAGCTCTCGGACAGGGGGCGTCGCCTACGAGCAGTACTTC.

A single count supports this clone. The chain is built from TRBV11-2 and TRBJ2-3; D may be TRBD2 (6 bases). The CDR3 is made up of 16 amino acids. CDR1 is SGHAT, CDR2 FQNNGV, per germline. The ends were cut back, 2 bases at V and 1 base at J, with 13 bases in the middle. The CDR3 loop reads CASSLLRGGGTDTQYF. As DNA, the CDR3 is TGTGCCAGCAGCTTACTACGTGGCGGGGGCACAGATACGCAGTATTTT.

This sequence joins TRBV19 and TRBJ1-4; 7 nucleotides match TRBD1. The V gene end was trimmed by 5 bases and the J gene end by 4 bases; junction bases not matched to a gene: 10. CDR1 is LNHDA, CDR2 SQIVND, per germline (reference sequence). This CDR3 comprises 16 residues. Written as DNA, the CDR3 is TGTGCCAGTAGTGTGGGCCCGGGACAGTTTAATGAAAAACTGTTTTTT. This translates into CASSVGPGQFNEKLFF.

The CDR3 here is CSVGRLAYEQFF. In DNA form, the CDR3 reads TGCAGCGTTGGAAGACTAGCTTATGAGCAGTTCTTC. The chain links TRBV29-1 to TRBJ2-1; TRBD2 aligns across 7 bases. Germline loops: CDR1 SQVTM, CDR2 ANQGSEA. The CDR3 is 12 residues long. The V and J ends lost 4 bases and 8 bases, in that order; junction bases with no gene match: 5.

The rearrangement links TRBV5-1 to TRBJ1-3; 7 bases match TRBD1. The CDR3 sequence is 17 residues long. The germline V gene has CDR1 SGHRS and CDR2 YFSETQ. The J segment lost 0 bases and the V segment lost 0 bases, leaving 6 bases of the junction unmatched. For the CDR3, the DNA is TGCGCCAGCAGCTTGGGACAGGGAACCTTCTCTGGAAACACCATATATTTT. Its protein product is CASSLGQGTFSGNTIYF.

The chain has TRBV19 and TRBJ2-2, with 7 bases fitting TRBD1. Germline V CDR1 and CDR2: LNHDA, SQIVND (reference sequence). V gave up 6 bases and J gave up 3 bases; unmatched junction bases: 10. This CDR3 region has 16 residues. CDR3 sequence reads: CASRSPGQSYTGELFF. In DNA form, the CDR3 reads TGTGCCAGTAGATCACCGGGACAGAGTTACACCGGGGAGCTGTTTTTT.

CDR3 DNA: TGTGCCAGCACGGGGGGCGCAAAGGGCCAGCCCCAGCATTTT. The encoded protein is CASTGGAKGQPQHF. The genes are TRBV28 and TRBJ1-5, with D possibly matching TRBD1 (6 bases). CDR3 size: 14 residues. V was pared by 7 bases and J by 7 bases, with 17 bases between. CDR1 is MDHEN and CDR2 is SYDVKM in the germline V gene.

A note on this clone: Distinct nucleotide sequences in the sample also encode this CDR3. V is TRBV6-1 and J is TRBJ1-1; D possibly corresponds to TRBD1 (5 bases). V was clipped by 6 bases and J by 3 bases, with 11 bases between them. Per germline, CDR1 MNHNS and CDR2 SASEGT. This CDR3 is built from 13 residues. The CDR3 loop reads CASSRVGDTEAFF. CDR3 nucleotide sequence: TGTGCCAGCAGCAGGGTTGGGGACACTGAAGCTTTCTTT.

This rearrangement joins TRBV2 to TRBJ1-5; D is unclear. Per germline, CDR1 SNHLY and CDR2 FYNNEI. The CDR3 extends over 13 amino acids. Trimming removed 4 bases at V and 4 bases at J, with 8 bases between. Here the CDR3 DNA reads TGTGCCAGCAGTGGGACGGAAAATCAGCCCCAGCATTTT. Translating it yields CASSGTENQPQHF. Full variable domain (outside the CDR3, taken from reference TRBV2 and TRBJ1-5): EPEVTQTPSHQVTQMGQEVILRCVPISNHLYFYWYRQILGQKVEFLVSFYNNEISEKSEIFDDQFSVERPDGSNFTLKIRSTKLEDSAMYFCASSGTENQPQHFGDGTRLSIL.

This chain connects TRBV7-3 to TRBJ2-3; TRBD1 is a possible D gene (5 bases). V lost 2 bases and J lost 2, with 17 bases in between. From germline, CDR1 is SGHTA and CDR2 FQGTGA. The CDR3 runs to 17 residues. CDR3 protein: CASSLDSSAGITDTQYF. The CDR3 region has the DNA TGTGCCAGCAGCTTAGATTCGTCGGCAGGGATCACAGATACGCAGTATTTT.

The chain recombines TRBV28 with TRBJ1-5; D might be TRBD1 (5 bases). Per germline, CDR1 MDHEN and CDR2 SYDVKM. V shed 10 bases and J shed 6 bases, with 25 bases lying between them. CDR3 size: 16 residues. The CDR3 loop reads CATTEGGAGKGQPQHF. In DNA form, the CDR3 reads TGTGCCACCACAGAAGGCGGGGCAGGGAAGGGTCAGCCCCAGCATTTT.

The chain employs TRBV15 and TRBJ1-2; maybe TRBD1 (5 bases). The V end lost 3 bases, the J end lost 5 bases, and 19 bases lay between the germline ends. The CDR3 contains 16 residues. The germline gives CDR1 LNHNV, CDR2 YYDKDF (reference sequence). CDR3 amino acids: CATSSDTGFGRYGYTF. CDR3 nucleotides: TGTGCCACCAGCAGCGATACAGGTTTTGGGCGTTATGGCTACACCTTC.

V gene TRBV6-5 combines with J gene TRBJ1-2; the D gene is possibly TRBD1 (5 bases). Trimming left V 8 bases short and J 4 bases short, with 8 bases between. Germline CDR1 reads MNHEY; CDR2 reads SVGAGI. This CDR3 region has 11 residues. The CDR3 loop is CASSGGYGYTF. The CDR3 DNA sequence: TGTGCCAGCTCCGGGGGCTATGGCTACACCTTC.